This TCR beta chain was profiled in a study of T cells in Graves' hyperthyroidism and ophthalmopathy. Notes on the study in general: Onset of ophthalmopathy came a median around 7.1 months after the model predicted it.

Amplified TCR beta CDR3 regions came from RNA transcripts. First-round RT-PCR with HTBI primers amplified the TCR CDR3 region. TCRdb redid the calling of the multiplex PCR reads with MiXCR, one entry per CDR3 protein. In the table there are some 700,000 distinct CDR3 sequences, roughly 17% of which are singletons. Regarding this clonotype: Its specificity is not known. It may be a read error: a sequence one base away is much more abundant.

The sequence came from a man aged 50 or older with Graves' hyperthyroidism. The sequenced sample consisted of blood.

CDR3 sequence: CASSEAKGGTNEKLFF. Here the CDR3 DNA reads TGTGCCAGCAGTGAGGCTAAAGGAGGGACTAATGAAAAACTGTTTTTT. The gene calls are TRBV2 and TRBJ1-4; D unresolved. The ends were cut back, 3 bases at V and 2 bases at J, with 13 bases in the middle. The CDR3 is 16 residues long. Looked up from germline, CDR1 is SNHLY and CDR2 is FYNNEI. Using reference TRBV2 and TRBJ1-4 for the parts outside the CDR3, the full variable domain is EPEVTQTPSHQVTQMGQEVILRCVPISNHLYFYWYRQILGQKVEFLVSFYNNEISEKSEIFDDQFSVERPDGSNFTLKIRSTKLEDSAMYFCASSEAKGGTNEKLFFGSGTQLSVL.